What follows are 14 T cell receptor beta chains derived from one specimen sequenced in a study of cytomegalovirus exposure and HLA in healthy donors (dated by TCRdb to about 2017). Libraries were made using the immunoSEQ multiplex PCR assay. The multiplex PCR relied on a mix of 60 forward primers for TCR Vbeta segments and 13 reverse primers for TCR Jbeta segments. The source is immuneACCESS, and TCRdb retained only in-frame sequences with V and J called. Part of the clones is not carried over; for the studies checked, unresolved V genes explain less than half of this, and the remainder is unexplained. Counted in this sample were 75,000 to 100,000 clones; 70% to 80% of them appeared once. The top ten clonotypes cover approximately 15% of the sample. Sequencing input: PBMCs. These receptors were taken from a man aged 60 to 75 in good health and CMV-seropositive.

This clone was observed once. This sequence joins TRBV18 and TRBJ2-3; tentative D call: TRBD1 (6 bases). There are 15 residues in the CDR3. Germline V lookup: CDR1 KGHSH, CDR2 LQKENI. Deletions cut 2 bases from V and 4 bases from J, with 13 bases between. The CDR3 here is CASSPRQAVPDTQYF. CDR3 DNA sequence: TGTGCCAGCTCACCAAGACAGGCTGTTCCAGATACGCAGTATTTT.

V gene TRBV18 combines with J gene TRBJ2-7; a possible D gene is TRBD2 (5 bases). The CDR3 spans 12 residues. The V and J ends lost 2 bases and 4 bases respectively, with 6 bases between them. Germline values: CDR1 KGHSH, CDR2 LQKENI. The CDR3 loop reads CASSPEGYEQYF. DNA of the CDR3: TGTGCCAGCTCACCAGAGGGATACGAGCAGTACTTC.

The V and J genes are TRBV10-3 and TRBJ1-1, with D perhaps TRBD1 (5 bases). The germline V gene encodes CDR1 ENHRY and CDR2 SYGVKD. Trimming removed 5 bases at V and 5 bases at J, with 12 bases between. This CDR3 is 13 amino acids long. The CDR3 sequence is CAISSQVNTEAFF. As DNA, the CDR3 is TGTGCCATCAGTTCACAGGTTAATACTGAAGCTTTCTTT.

The V gene is TRBV6-1, the J gene TRBJ2-5; 10 bases map to TRBD1. From germline, CDR1 is MNHNS and CDR2 SASEGT. Trimming took 6 bases from V and 4 from J; bases not matched to a gene: 5. This CDR3 has 14 residues. CDR3 residues: CASSRDRGGETQYF. The CDR3 nucleotides read TGTGCCAGCAGCCGGGACAGGGGCGGAGAGACCCAGTACTTC.

CDR3 region: CASSTGQARETQYF. As DNA, the CDR3 is TGTGCCAGCTCAACGGGACAGGCCAGGGAGACCCAGTACTTC. The gene calls are TRBV18 and TRBJ2-5; TRBD1 aligns across 8 bases. The V gene end was trimmed by 5 bases and the J gene end by 5 bases; junction bases not matched to a gene: 7. The germline V gene has CDR1 KGHSH and CDR2 LQKENI. The CDR3 is 14 residues long.

This clone was observed once. This chain links TRBV7-9 with TRBJ2-3; no clear D. Trimming removed 1 base from V and 4 bases from J, with 6 bases in between. This CDR3 comprises 13 residues. CDR1 SEHNR and CDR2 FQNEAQ come from the germline V gene (reference sequence). The CDR3 sequence: CASSLGVADTQYF. The CDR3 DNA is TGTGCCAGCAGCTTAGGAGTGGCAGATACGCAGTATTTT. Filled out from reference TRBV7-9 and TRBJ2-3, the complete variable domain reads DTGVSQNPRHKITKRGQNVTFRCDPISEHNRLYWYRQTLGQGPEFLTYFQNEAQLEKSRLLSDRFSAERPKGSFSTLEIQRTEQGDSAMYLCASSLGVADTQYFGPGTRLTVL.

A single count supports this clone. The chain links TRBV11-2 to TRBJ1-3; TRBD1 is a possible D gene (5 bases). Germline-derived CDR1 and CDR2 are SGHAT and FQNNGV. This CDR3 is built from 13 residues. V lost 3 bases and J 3 bases, leaving 6 bases between the germline ends. CDR3 loop: CASSFRVGNTIYF. CDR3 nucleotide sequence: TGTGCCAGCAGCTTCAGGGTTGGAAACACCATATATTTT.

In this sample, this clone turned up a few times. The J gene is TRBJ2-4, the V gene TRBV4-2; D gene uncertain. Germline CDR1 reads LGHNA; CDR2 reads YNFKEQ. The V and J ends lost 2 bases and 12 bases respectively, with 17 bases between them. CDR3 length: 14 residues. The CDR3 is CASSQTGPQVGQYF. The CDR3 DNA reads TGTGCCAGCAGCCAAACGGGTCCTCAAGTAGGTCAGTACTTC.

The V call is TRBV6-5, the J call TRBJ2-3; a possible D gene is TRBD2 (5 bases). Germline CDR1 MNHEY, CDR2 SVGAGI. Deletions cut 7 bases from V and 4 bases from J, with 9 bases between. This CDR3 has 12 residues. The CDR3 loop reads CASISGSDTQYF. The CDR3 nucleotides are TGTGCCAGCATCTCGGGGTCAGATACGCAGTATTTT.

The V gene is TRBV11-2, the J gene TRBJ1-5, with TRBD1 matching over 9 bases. CDR1 and CDR2 (germline): SGHAT, FQNNGV. This CDR3 has 17 residues. V lost 1 base to trimming and J lost 0 bases; unmatched junction nucleotides: 4. The CDR3 spells CASSLVGTGNSNQPQHF. In DNA form, the CDR3 reads TGTGCCAGCAGCTTAGTTGGGACAGGGAATAGCAATCAGCCCCAGCATTTT.

The chain has TRBV19 and TRBJ1-5; 12 nucleotides match TRBD1. CDR1 is LNHDA, CDR2 SQIVND, per germline (reference sequence). The CDR3 loop spans 16 amino acids. J lost 4 bases, V lost 4 bases, and 5 bases had no gene match. The CDR3 coding sequence is TGTGCCAGTAGTAACCGGGACAGGGGGCGGAATCAGCCCCAGCATTTT. Its translation: CASSNRDRGRNQPQHF.

V gene TRBV5-6 combines with J gene TRBJ1-2; tentatively, D is TRBD1 (5 bases). Germline V gives CDR1 SGHDT, CDR2 YYEEEE. This CDR3 spans 12 amino acids. The germline V and J ends were trimmed by 3 bases and 4 bases, with 7 bases remaining between them. Here the CDR3 DNA reads TGTGCCAGCAGCTATGACAGCTATGGCTACACCTTC. It yields the protein CASSYDSYGYTF.

V is TRBV2 and J is TRBJ2-7, with D possibly matching TRBD1 (6 bases). The CDR3 totals 12 residues. Germline values: CDR1 SNHLY, CDR2 FYNNEI. V lost 5 bases to trimming and J lost 6 bases, with 11 bases between them. The CDR3 here is CASSNRVGEQYF. The CDR3 DNA is TGTGCCAGCAGTAACAGGGTAGGCGAGCAGTACTTC. The full variable domain, rest sourced from reference TRBV2 and TRBJ2-7, is EPEVTQTPSHQVTQMGQEVILRCVPISNHLYFYWYRQILGQKVEFLVSFYNNEISEKSEIFDDQFSVERPDGSNFTLKIRSTKLEDSAMYFCASSNRVGEQYFGPGTRLTVT.

CDR3: CASSPGDTTGNTDTQYF. The CDR3 nucleotides are TGTGCCAGCAGCCCCGGGGACACGACAGGCAACACAGATACGCAGTATTTT. The chain carries TRBV7-6 and TRBJ2-3, with a weak D call TRBD1 (6 bases). The germline V gene has CDR1 SGHVS and CDR2 FNYEAQ. The CDR3 length is 17 residues. With 5 bases removed from V and 2 bases from J, the gap between germline ends came to 20 bases.